The 5 T cell receptor beta chains given below trace back to one sample, sequenced in a study of T-cell memory formation after mild COVID-19. TCRdb analysed the 5' RACE reads with MiXCR anew, one entry per CDR3 protein. The sample yields 140,000 to 150,000 distinct CDR3 sequences, 25% seen once. The sequenced sample consisted of PBMCs or a T cell subset sorted from them (not recorded which). These receptor sequences come from an adult woman who had mild COVID-19 (a few samples of this study predate the infection). Cell type and time point are not known.

This clonotype was counted only a few times. The chain is built from TRBV12-3 or TRBV12-4 and TRBJ2-1; TRBD1 matches 8 bases. J was trimmed by 5 bases and V by 3 bases; bases with no gene match: 6. The CDR3 is 15 residues long. The CDR3 bases are TGTGCCAGCAGTTTTTGGACAGGGCGAGACAATGAGCAGTTCTTC. Translated, it gives CASSFWTGRDNEQFF.

This chain connects TRBV19 to TRBJ2-2, with a possible D match to TRBD1 (6 bases). Per germline, CDR1 LNHDA and CDR2 SQIVND (reference sequence). This CDR3 region has 17 residues. Deletions cut 4 bases from V and 5 bases from J, with 20 bases between. CDR3 sequence (DNA): TGTGCCAGTAGTACAGAAAACAGGGAAGTTGGGACCGGGGAGCTGTTTTTT. Residues: CASSTENREVGTGELFF. The full variable domain, in which reference TRBV19 and TRBJ2-2 provide the parts outside the CDR3, is DGGITQSPKYLFRKEGQNVTLSCEQNLNHDAMYWYRQDPGQGLRLIYYSQIVNDFQKGDIAEGYSVSREKKESFPLTVTSAQKNPTAFYLCASSTENREVGTGELFFGEGSRLTVL.

This clonotype was detected only a few times. The chain joins TRBV9 to TRBJ2-1, with no clear D. The CDR3 consists of 15 residues. With 1 base removed from V and 0 bases from J, the gap between germline ends came to 8 bases. CDR1 is SGDLS, CDR2 YYNGEE, per germline. The CDR3 DNA reads as TGTGCCAGCAGCGTATTGGAGAGCTCCTACAATGAGCAGTTCTTC. It is translated as CASSVLESSYNEQFF.

The CDR3 nucleotides read TGTGCCAGCAGGCACCCGAACACCGGGGAGCTGTTTTTT. Residues: CASRHPNTGELFF. V gene TRBV6-2 or TRBV6-3 combines with J gene TRBJ2-2; D gene ambiguous. Trimming took off 6 bases at V and 0 bases at J, with 5 bases between the two ends. The CDR3 has 13 residues. In germline, CDR1 is MNHEY, CDR2 SVGEGT.

V usage is TRBV27 and J usage is TRBJ2-1, with 13 bases identical to TRBD2. Germline values: CDR1 MNHEY, CDR2 SMNVEV (reference sequence). The V and J ends lost 0 bases and 8 bases, in that order; junction bases with no gene match: 4. The CDR3 is made up of 16 amino acids. Here the CDR3 reads CASSLSGLAGVYEQFF. The CDR3, as DNA: TGTGCCAGCAGTTTATCCGGACTAGCGGGAGTCTATGAGCAGTTCTTC.